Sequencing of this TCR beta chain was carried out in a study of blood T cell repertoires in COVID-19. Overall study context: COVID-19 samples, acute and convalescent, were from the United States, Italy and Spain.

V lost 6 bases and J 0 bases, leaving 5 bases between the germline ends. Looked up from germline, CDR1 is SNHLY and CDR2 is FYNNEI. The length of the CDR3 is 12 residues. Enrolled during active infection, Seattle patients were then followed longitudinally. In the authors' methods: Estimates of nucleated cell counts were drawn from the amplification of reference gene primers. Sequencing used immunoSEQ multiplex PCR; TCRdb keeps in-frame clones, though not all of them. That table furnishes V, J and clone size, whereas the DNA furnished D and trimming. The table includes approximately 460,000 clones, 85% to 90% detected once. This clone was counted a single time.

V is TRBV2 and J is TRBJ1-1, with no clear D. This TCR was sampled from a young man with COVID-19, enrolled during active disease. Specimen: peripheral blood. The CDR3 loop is CASSPLNTEAFF. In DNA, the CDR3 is TGTGCCAGCAGCCCTCTGAACACTGAAGCTTTCTTT.